The entry that follows covers one T cell receptor (beta chain) sequence. Its antigen is unknown. One base away there is no much larger clone; base qualities are not given. The same CDR3 is also encoded by other DNA sequences in this sample. V and J lose 1 base and 4 bases, and a span of 11 bases separates them. The germline V gene (reference sequence) specifies LNHDA as CDR1 and SQIVND as CDR2. From the cysteine up to the phenylalanine, the CDR3 has a length of 15 residues. Here the CDR3 DNA is all that survives: 45 bases in frame from base 1. Using the deep immunoSEQ assay, TCR CDR3 regions were amplified from genomic DNA by multiplex PCR. Extracted genomic DNA from each cell subset was distributed evenly across all wells of several immunoSEQ 96-well plates, and each plate was treated as a replicate. For sorted subsets, each replicate PCR was loaded with about 200 ng genomic DNA, equivalent to some 27,000 T cell genomes. Purified libraries were quantified with a Qubit 3.0 fluorometer, sized on a Bioanalyzer 2100, and re-quantified with the KAPA Library Quantification kit. Each immunoSEQ 96-well plate was sequenced on its own single-read 150-cycle Illumina NextSeq 550 flow cell. Concerning the study's data processing: Because the immunoSEQ output held only junctional sequences and lacked quality scores, the filtering could not match the filtering applied to full-length reads. Sequences were annotated with PyIR, a Python wrapper for IgBLAST v1.9, and V/J genes and CDR3 were assigned using IMGT germline references. Reads were removed for weak V/J assignments (E-value above 1e-6), missing CDR3, stop codons, out-of-frame junctions, or ambiguous translated residues. A V3J clonotype was defined by an identical inferred V gene, J gene, and CDR3 amino acid sequence. Percentage overlap between repertoires was computed as shared unique clonotypes divided by the size of the smaller repertoire. RTK rarefaction, the Chao1 estimator, and Recon v2.1 estimates of unobserved clonotypes were used to assess repertoire richness. OLGA was used to compute generation probabilities for all TCRbeta clonotypes that the gDNA method yielded from a few donors. Sourced from immuneACCESS, this table was stored by TCRdb with only in-frame sequences that have V and J called. A share of the clones is absent; for the studies checked, an unresolved V gene accounts for under half, and the remainder has no known explanation. The V and J calls and the clone size are those of that table, but D and trimming were determined from the DNA. This sample lists about 2.1 million clones; 85% to 95% were detected once. More than 1.5% of the sample lies in the top ten.

CD8 naive samples were obtained by positive selection for CCR7 among CD45RO-negative cells, yielding a CD45RA+CCR7+ population from which TemRA cells were excluded. The donors were healthy, HIV-negative adults who had no recently reported acute infections or vaccinations. Only Caucasian adults living in Nashville, Tennessee, USA were represented among the donors. After blood collection by leukapheresis, PBMCs were isolated using Ficoll-Histopaque density gradient centrifugation and then cryopreserved in the vapor phase of liquid nitrogen. Purity and quantity of every magnetically sorted T cell population were checked by analytical flow cytometry. Each sorted fraction had its genomic DNA isolated and then quantified by UV absorbance on a Nanodrop 2000c. This sample is part of a study of shared clonotypes between healthy human individuals (dated by TCRdb to the early 2020s). Context from the whole study: A few men and two women, aged 18 to 49 years, made up the cohort. The study deeply sequenced blood TCR repertoires of five healthy adults to estimate repertoire size and the extent of clonotype sharing between individuals. To increase sequencing depth and limit assay-specific biases, different laboratories used diverse techniques to prepare libraries and sequence TCR repertoires. Per donor, leukapheresis produced somewhere between about 0.94 and 10 billion PBMCs. For each donor, CD4 naive and CD4 memory were each run on three plates, CD8 naive on two plates, and CD8 memory on one plate. Study-level results and caveats: Naive subsets generally had larger estimated clonotype richness than memory subsets did. Based on pairwise subsampling, the degree of clonotype sharing among donors was expected to be affected by sequencing depth. Sharing across a few donors was observed for roughly 5% of naive CD4, about 3.2% of naive CD8, over 2% of memory CD4, and about 0.4% of memory CD8 clonotypes. Higher generation probabilities were observed for clonotypes shared by all four sorted-subset donors than for non-shared clonotypes. Because the study included only a small number of donors, the genetic and exposure-history diversity represented was limited. Only blood was sampled, and tissue TCR repertoires likely differ from those in blood. Rarefaction of sorted-subset datasets indicated incomplete sequencing despite the large sequencing depth.

This clonotype originated in a man aged 18 to 29 in good health. Some clones in this sample may be carry-over from other donors' samples. The chain is encoded by TRBV19 joined to TRBJ2-1; perhaps TRBD2 is the D gene, with 6 bases matching. The sequencing sample was made of naive CD8+ T cells from PBMCs. This specimen's cell subset or site label, per the study, means: CD45RA+CCR7+. The CDR3 reads CASSIGRGQYNEQFF. At the DNA level, the sequence is TGTGCCAGTAGTATAGGGCGGGGCCAATACAATGAGCAGTTCTTC.